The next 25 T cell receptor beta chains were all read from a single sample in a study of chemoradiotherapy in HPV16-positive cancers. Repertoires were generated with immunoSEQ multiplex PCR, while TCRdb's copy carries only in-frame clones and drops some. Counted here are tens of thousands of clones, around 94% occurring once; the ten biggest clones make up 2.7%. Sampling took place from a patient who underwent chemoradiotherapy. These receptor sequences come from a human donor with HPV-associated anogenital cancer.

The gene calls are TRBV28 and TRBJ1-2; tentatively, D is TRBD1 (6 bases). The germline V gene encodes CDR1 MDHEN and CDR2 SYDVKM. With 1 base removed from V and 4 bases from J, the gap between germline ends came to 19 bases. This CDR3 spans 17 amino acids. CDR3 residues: CASSLYPIGGPSYGYTF. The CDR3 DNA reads TGTGCCAGCAGTTTATACCCCATCGGGGGCCCGTCCTATGGCTACACCTTC.

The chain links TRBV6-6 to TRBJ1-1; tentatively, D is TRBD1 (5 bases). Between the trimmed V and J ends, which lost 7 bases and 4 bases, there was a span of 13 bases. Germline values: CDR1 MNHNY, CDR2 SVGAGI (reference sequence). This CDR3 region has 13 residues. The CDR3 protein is CASKVPGFTEAFF. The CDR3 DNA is TGTGCCAGCAAGGTCCCAGGGTTCACTGAAGCTTTCTTT.

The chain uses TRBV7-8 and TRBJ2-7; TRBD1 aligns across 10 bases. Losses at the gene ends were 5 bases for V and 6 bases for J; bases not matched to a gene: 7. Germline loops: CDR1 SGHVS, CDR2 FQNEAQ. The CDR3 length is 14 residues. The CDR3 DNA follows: TGTGCCAGCAGCATCGACAGGGGGCTGGGCGAGCAGTACTTC. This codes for CASSIDRGLGEQYF.

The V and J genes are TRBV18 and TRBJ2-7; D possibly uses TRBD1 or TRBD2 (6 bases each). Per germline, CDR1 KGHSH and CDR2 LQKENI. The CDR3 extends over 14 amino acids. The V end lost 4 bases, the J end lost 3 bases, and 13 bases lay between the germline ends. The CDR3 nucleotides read TGTGCCAGCTCACTGGGCGGAGGGGGCTACGAGCAGTACTTC. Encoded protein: CASSLGGGGYEQYF.

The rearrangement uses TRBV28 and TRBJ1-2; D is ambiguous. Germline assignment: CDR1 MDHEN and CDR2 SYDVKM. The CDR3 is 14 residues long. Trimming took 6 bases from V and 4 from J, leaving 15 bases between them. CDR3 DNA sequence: TGTGCCAGCAGCCCCCTGAATGCGGGCTATGGCTACACCTTC. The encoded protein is CASSPLNAGYGYTF.

CDR3 DNA: TGCGCCAGCAGCCACCCGTCTGGCGGCGGGAGATACGAGCAGTACTTC. Its translation is CASSHPSGGGRYEQYF. The chain carries TRBV4-1 and TRBJ2-7; 7 bases are shared with TRBD2. V lost 3 bases and J lost 4; bases outside the gene matches: 12. The CDR3 has 16 residues. From germline, CDR1 is MGHRA and CDR2 YSYEKL.

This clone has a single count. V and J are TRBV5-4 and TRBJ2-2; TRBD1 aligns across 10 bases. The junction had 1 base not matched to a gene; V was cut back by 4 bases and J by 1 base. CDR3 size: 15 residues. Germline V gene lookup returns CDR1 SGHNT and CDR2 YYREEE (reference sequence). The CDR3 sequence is CASSRDRGNTGELFF. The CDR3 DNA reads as TGTGCCAGCAGCAGGGACAGGGGGAACACCGGGGAGCTGTTTTTT.

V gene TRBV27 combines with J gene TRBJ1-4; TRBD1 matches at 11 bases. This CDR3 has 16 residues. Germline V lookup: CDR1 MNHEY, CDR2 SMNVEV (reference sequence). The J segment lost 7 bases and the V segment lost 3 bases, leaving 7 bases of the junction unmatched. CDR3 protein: CASSFKGQGGSEKLFF. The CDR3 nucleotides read TGTGCCAGCAGTTTCAAGGGACAGGGGGGTAGTGAAAAACTGTTTTTT. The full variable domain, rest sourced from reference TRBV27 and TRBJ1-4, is EAQVTQNPRYLITVTGKKLTVTCSQNMNHEYMSWYRQDPGLGLRQIYYSMNVEVTDKGDVPEGYKVSRKEKRNFPLILESPSPNQTSLYFCASSFKGQGGSEKLFFGSGTQLSVL.

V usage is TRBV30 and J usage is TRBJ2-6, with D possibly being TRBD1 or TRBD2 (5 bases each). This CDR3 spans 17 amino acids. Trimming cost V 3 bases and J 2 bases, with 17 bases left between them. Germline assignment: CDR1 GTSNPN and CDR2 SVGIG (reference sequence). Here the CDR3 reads CAWRRGRVRAGANVLTF. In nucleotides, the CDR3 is TGTGCCTGGAGACGGGGCAGGGTGAGAGCTGGGGCCAACGTCCTGACTTTC. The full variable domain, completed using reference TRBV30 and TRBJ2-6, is SQTIHQWPATLVQPVGSPLSLECTVEGTSNPNLYWYRQAAGRGLQLLFYSVGIGQISSEVPQNLSASRPQDRQFILSSKKLLLSDSGFYLCAWRRGRVRAGANVLTFGAGSRLTVL.

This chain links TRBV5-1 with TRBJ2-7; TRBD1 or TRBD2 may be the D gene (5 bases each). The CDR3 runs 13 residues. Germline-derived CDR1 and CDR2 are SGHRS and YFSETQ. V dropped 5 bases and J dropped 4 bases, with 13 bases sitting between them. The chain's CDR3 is CASSLRDGYEQYF. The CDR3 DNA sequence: TGCGCCAGCAGTTTGAGGGACGGGTACGAGCAGTACTTC.

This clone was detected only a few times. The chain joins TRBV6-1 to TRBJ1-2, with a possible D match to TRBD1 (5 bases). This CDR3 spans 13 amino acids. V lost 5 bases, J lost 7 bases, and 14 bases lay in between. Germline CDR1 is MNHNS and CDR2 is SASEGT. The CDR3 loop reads CASSLEGWGGYTF. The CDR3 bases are TGTGCCAGCAGTCTTGAGGGGTGGGGTGGCTACACCTTC.

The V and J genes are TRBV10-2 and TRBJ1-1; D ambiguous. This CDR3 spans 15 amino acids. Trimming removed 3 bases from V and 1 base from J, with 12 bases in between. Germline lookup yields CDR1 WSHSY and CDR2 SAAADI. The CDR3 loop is CASSDSGLANTEAFF. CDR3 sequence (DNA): TGCGCCAGCAGTGATAGTGGCCTCGCGAACACTGAAGCTTTCTTT.

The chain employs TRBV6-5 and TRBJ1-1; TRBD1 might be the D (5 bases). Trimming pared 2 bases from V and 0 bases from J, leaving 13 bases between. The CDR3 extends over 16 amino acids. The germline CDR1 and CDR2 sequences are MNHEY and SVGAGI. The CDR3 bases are TGTGCCAGCAGTTACGGGGCAGTTCGGTTGAACACTGAAGCTTTCTTT. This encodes CASSYGAVRLNTEAFF.

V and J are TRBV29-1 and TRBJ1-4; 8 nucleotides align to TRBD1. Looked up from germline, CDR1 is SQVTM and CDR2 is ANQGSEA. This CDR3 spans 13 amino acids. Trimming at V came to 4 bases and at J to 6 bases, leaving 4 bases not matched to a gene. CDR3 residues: CSVGRTGHEKLFF. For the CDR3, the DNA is TGCAGCGTTGGACGGACAGGGCATGAAAAACTGTTTTTT.

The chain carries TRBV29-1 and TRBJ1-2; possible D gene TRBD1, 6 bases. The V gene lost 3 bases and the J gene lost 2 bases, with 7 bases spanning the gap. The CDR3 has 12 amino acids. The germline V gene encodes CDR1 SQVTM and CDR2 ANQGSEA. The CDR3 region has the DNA TGCAGCGTTGACAGGGGAAACTATGGCTACACCTTC. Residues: CSVDRGNYGYTF.

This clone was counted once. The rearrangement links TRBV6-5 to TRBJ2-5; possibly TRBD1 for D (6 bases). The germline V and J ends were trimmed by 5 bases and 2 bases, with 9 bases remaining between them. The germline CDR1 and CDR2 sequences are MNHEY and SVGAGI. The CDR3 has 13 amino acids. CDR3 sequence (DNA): TGTGCCAGCAGTCGGACAGTTCAAGAGACCCAGTACTTC. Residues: CASSRTVQETQYF.

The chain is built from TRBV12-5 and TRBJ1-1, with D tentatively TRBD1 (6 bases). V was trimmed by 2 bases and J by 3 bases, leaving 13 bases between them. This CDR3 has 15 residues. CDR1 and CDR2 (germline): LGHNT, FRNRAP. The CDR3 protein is CASGLTTSGDTEAFF. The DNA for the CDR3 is TGTGCTAGTGGTTTGACAACCTCAGGGGACACTGAAGCTTTCTTT.

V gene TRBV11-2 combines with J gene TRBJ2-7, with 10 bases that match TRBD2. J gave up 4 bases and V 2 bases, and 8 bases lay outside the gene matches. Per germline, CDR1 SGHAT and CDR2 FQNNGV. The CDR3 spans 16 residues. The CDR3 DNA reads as TGTGCCAGCAGCTTAATGCCGGGACTAGCGAAGTACGAGCAGTACTTC. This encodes CASSLMPGLAKYEQYF.

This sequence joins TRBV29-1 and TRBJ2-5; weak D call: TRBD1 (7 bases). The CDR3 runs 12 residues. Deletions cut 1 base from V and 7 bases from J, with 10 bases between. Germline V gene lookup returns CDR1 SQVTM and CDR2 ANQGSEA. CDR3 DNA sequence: TGCAGCGTTGAAGGACAGGGAGGGACCCAGTACTTC. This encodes CSVEGQGGTQYF. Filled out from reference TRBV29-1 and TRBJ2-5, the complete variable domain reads SAVISQKPSRDICQRGTSLTIQCQVDSQVTMMFWYRQQPGQSLTLIATANQGSEATYESGFVIDKFPISRPNLTFSTLTVSNMSPEDSSIYLCSVEGQGGTQYFGPGTRLLVL.

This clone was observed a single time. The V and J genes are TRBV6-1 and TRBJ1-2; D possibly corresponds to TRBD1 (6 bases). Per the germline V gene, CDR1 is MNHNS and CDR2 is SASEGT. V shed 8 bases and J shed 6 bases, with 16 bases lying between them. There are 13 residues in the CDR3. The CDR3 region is CASLYRPGDGYTF. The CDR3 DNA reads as TGTGCCAGCCTGTATCGGCCAGGGGATGGCTACACCTTC.

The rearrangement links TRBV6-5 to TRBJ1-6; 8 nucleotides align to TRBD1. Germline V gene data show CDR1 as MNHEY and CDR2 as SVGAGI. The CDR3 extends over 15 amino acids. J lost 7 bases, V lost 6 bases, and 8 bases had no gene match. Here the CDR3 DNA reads TGTGCCAGCAGACCGACGTGGACAGGGAATTCACCCCTCCACTTT. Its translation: CASRPTWTGNSPLHF.

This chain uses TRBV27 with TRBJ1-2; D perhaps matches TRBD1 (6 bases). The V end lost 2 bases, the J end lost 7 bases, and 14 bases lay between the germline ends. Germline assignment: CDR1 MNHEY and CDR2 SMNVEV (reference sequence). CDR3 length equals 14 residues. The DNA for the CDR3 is TGTGCCAGCAGTTTAGCCGGGACGGACAGTGGCTACACCTTC. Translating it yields CASSLAGTDSGYTF.

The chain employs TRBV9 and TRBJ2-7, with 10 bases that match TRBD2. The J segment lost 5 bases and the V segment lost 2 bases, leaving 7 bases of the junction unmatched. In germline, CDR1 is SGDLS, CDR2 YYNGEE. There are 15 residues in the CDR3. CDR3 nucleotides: TGTGCCAGCAGCGTGAGCGGGAGGGCTGAAAACGAGCAGTACTTC. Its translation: CASSVSGRAENEQYF.

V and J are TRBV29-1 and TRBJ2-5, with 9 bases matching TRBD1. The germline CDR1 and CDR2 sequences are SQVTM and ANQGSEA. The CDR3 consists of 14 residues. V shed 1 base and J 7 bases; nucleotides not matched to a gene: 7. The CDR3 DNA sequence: TGCAGCGTTGAAGTCGGACAGGGGATGGGGACCCAGTACTTC. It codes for CSVEVGQGMGTQYF.

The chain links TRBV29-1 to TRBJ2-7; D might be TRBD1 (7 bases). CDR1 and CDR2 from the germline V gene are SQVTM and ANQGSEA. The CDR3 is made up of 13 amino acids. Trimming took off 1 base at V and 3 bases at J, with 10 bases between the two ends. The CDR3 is CSVEGRDSYEQYF. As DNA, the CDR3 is TGCAGCGTTGAAGGGCGGGACAGCTACGAGCAGTACTTC.